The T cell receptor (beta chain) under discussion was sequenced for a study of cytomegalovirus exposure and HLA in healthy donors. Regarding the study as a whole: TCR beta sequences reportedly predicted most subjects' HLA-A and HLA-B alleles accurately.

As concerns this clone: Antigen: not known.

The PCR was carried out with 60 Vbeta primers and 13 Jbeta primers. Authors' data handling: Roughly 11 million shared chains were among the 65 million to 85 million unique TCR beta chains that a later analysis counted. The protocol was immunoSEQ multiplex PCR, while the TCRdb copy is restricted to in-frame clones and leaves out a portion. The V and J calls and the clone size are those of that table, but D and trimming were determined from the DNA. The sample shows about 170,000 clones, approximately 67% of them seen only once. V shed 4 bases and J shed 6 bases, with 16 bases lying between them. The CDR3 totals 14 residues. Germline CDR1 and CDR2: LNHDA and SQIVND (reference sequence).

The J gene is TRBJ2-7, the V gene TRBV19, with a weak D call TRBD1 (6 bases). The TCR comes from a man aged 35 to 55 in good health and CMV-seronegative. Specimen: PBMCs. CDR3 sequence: CASSTDSSFREQYF. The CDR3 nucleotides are TGTGCCAGTAGTACGGACAGTAGTTTCCGCGAGCAGTACTTC.